This T cell receptor beta chain was identified during a study of Graves' ophthalmopathy and Graves' hyperthyroidism. The length of the CDR3 is 16 residues. Deletions cut 4 bases from V and 4 bases from J, with 20 bases between. In germline, CDR1 is SGHRS, CDR2 YFSETQ. RNA transcripts served as template for amplifying TCR beta CDR3 sequences. HTBI primers were used in a first-round RT-PCR, which preceded a second-round multiplex PCR. TCRdb independently ran MiXCR on the multiplex PCR reads; one entry per CDR3 protein. The table records 500,000 to 800,000 distinct CDR3 sequences, just over 40% of them present only once.

This sequence originates from an adult man with Graves' ophthalmopathy. This rearrangement joins TRBV5-1 to TRBJ1-1, with a weak D call TRBD1 (6 bases). The sequenced material came from peripheral blood. This CDR3 is CASSPGGGWGGTEAFF. In DNA form, the CDR3 reads TGCGCCAGCAGCCCCGGAGGGGGTTGGGGCGGCACTGAAGCTTTCTTT.